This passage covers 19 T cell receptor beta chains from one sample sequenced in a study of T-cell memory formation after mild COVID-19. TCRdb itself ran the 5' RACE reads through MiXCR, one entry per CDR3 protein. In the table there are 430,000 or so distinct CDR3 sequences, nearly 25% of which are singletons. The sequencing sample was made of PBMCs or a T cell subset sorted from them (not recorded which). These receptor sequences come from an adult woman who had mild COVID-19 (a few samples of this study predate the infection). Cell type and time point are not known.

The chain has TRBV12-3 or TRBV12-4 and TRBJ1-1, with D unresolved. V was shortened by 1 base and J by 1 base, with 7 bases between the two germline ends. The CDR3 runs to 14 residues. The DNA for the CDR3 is TGTGCCAGCAGTTTAGGGTGGGCGAACACTGAAGCTTTCTTT. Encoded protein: CASSLGWANTEAFF.

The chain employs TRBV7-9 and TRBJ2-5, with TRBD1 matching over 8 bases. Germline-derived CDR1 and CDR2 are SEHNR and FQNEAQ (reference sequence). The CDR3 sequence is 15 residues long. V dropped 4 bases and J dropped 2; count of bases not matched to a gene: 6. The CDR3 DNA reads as TGTGCCAGCAGCTCTACCGGACAGGGACAAGAGACCCAGTACTTC. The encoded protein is CASSSTGQGQETQYF. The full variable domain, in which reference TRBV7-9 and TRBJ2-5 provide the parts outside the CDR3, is DTGVSQNPRHKITKRGQNVTFRCDPISEHNRLYWYRQTLGQGPEFLTYFQNEAQLEKSRLLSDRFSAERPKGSFSTLEIQRTEQGDSAMYLCASSSTGQGQETQYFGPGTRLLVL.

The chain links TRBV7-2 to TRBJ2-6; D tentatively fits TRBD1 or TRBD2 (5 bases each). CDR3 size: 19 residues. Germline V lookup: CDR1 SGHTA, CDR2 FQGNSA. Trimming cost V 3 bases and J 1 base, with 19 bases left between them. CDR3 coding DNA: TGTGCCAGCAGCTTGAGGGGCGGCAGTGTGAGATCTGGGGCCAACGTCCTGACTTTC. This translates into CASSLRGGSVRSGANVLTF.

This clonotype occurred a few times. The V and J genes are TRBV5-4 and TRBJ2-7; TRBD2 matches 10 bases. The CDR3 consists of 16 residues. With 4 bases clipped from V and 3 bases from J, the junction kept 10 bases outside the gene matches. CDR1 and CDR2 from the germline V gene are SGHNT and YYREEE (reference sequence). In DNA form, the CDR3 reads TGTGCCAGCAGCGTTTCTAGCGGGAGTCCATACTACGAGCAGTACTTC. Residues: CASSVSSGSPYYEQYF.

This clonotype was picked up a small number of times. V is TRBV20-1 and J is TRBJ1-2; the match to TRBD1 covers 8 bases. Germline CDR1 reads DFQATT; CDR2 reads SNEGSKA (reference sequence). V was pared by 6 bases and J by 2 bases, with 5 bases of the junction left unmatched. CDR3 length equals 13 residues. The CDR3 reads CSALRDRNYGYTF. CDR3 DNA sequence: TGCAGTGCCCTGCGGGACAGGAACTATGGCTACACCTTC.

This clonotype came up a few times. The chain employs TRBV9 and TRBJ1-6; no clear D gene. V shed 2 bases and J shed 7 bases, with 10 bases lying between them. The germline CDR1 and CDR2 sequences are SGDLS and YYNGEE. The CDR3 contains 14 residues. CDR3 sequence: CASSVRDFNSPLHF. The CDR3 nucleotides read TGTGCCAGCAGCGTTCGGGATTTCAATTCACCCCTCCACTTT. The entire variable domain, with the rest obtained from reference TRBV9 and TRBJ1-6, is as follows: DSGVTQTPKHLITATGQRVTLRCSPRSGDLSVYWYQQSLDQGLQFLIQYYNGEERAKGNILERFSAQQFPDLHSELNLSSLELGDSALYFCASSVRDFNSPLHFGNGTRLTVT.

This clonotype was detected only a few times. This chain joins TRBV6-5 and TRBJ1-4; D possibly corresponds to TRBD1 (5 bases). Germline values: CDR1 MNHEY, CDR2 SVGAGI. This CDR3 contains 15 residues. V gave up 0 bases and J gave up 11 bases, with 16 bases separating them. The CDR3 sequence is CASSYSNLAEGKLFF. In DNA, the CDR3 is TGTGCCAGCAGTTACTCGAATCTAGCCGAGGGGAAACTGTTTTTT.

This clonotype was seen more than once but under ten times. Written as DNA, the CDR3 is TGTGCCAGCAGTTTCCAGGGACGATACGAGCAGTACTTC. Its translation is CASSFQGRYEQYF. The chain recombines TRBV27 with TRBJ2-7; D is perhaps TRBD1 or TRBD2 (5 bases each). Germline loops: CDR1 MNHEY, CDR2 SMNVEV (reference sequence). The CDR3 extends over 13 amino acids. Trimming pared 3 bases from V and 4 bases from J, leaving 10 bases between.

DNA for the CDR3: TGTGCCACCAGTGATCCCCGGACAGGGGGTTGGAATCAGCCCCAGCATTTT. This gives the protein CATSDPRTGGWNQPQHF. The V call is TRBV24-1, the J call TRBJ1-5; 10 bases match TRBD1. Germline trimming cut 3 bases from V and 4 bases from J; bases unmatched to any gene: 8. In germline, CDR1 is KGHDR, CDR2 SFDVKD. CDR3 length equals 17 residues.

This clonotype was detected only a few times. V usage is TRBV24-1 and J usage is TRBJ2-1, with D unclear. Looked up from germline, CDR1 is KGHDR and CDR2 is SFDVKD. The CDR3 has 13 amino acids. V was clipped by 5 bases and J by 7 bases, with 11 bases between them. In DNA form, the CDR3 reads TGTGCCACCAGTGGGTCAGTTGGGAATGAGCAGTTCTTC. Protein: CATSGSVGNEQFF.

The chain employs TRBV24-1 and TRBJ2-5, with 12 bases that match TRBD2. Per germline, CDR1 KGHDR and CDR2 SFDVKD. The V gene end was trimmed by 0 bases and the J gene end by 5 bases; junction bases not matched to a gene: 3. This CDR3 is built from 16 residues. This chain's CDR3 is CATSDLGLAGGETQYF. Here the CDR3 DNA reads TGTGCCACCAGTGATTTGGGGCTAGCGGGGGGGGAGACCCAGTACTTC.

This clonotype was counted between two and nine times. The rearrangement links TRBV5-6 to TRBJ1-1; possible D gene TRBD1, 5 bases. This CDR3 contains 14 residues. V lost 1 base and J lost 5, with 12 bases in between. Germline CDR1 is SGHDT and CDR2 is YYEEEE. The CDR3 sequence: CASSLSTGWTEAFF. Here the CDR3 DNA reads TGTGCCAGCAGCTTGAGCACAGGTTGGACTGAAGCTTTCTTT.

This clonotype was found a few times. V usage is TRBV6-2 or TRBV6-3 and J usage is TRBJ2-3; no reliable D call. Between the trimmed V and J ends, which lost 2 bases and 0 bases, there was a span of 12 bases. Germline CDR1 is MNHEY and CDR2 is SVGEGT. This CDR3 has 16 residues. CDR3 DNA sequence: TGTGCCAGCAGTTACGGACGGACCCCTAGCACAGATACGCAGTATTTT. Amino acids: CASSYGRTPSTDTQYF.

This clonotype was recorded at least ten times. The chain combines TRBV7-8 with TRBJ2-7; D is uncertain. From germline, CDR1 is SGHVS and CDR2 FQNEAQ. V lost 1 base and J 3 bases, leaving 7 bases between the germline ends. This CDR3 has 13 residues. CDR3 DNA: TGTGCCAGCAGCTTAGGGAGAAGCTACGAGCAGTACTTC. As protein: CASSLGRSYEQYF.

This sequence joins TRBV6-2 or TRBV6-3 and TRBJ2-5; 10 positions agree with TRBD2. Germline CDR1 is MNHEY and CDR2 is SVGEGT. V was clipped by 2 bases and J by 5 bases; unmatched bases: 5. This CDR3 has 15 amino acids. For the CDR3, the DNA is TGTGCCAGCAGTTACGGCCTAGCGGGAGCGGAGACCCAGTACTTC. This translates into CASSYGLAGAETQYF.

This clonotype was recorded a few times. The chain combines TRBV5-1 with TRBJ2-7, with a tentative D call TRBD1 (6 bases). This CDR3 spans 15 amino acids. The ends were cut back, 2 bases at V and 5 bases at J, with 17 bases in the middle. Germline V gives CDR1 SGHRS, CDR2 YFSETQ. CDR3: CASSFGRVGAHEQYF. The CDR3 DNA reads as TGCGCCAGCAGCTTTGGCCGGGTGGGGGCCCACGAGCAGTACTTC. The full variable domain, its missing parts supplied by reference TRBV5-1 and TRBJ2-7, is KAGVTQTPRYLIKTRGQQVTLSCSPISGHRSVSWYQQTPGQGLQFLFEYFSETQRNKGNFPGRFSGRQFSNSRSEMNVSTLELGDSALYLCASSFGRVGAHEQYFGPGTRLTVT.

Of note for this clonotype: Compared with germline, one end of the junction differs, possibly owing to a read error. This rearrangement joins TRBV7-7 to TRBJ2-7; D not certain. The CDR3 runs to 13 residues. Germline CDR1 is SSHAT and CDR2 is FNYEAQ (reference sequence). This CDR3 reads CASSDVGSGRQYF. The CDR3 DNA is TGTGCTAGCAGCGACGTGGGGTCAGGACGGCAGTACTTC.

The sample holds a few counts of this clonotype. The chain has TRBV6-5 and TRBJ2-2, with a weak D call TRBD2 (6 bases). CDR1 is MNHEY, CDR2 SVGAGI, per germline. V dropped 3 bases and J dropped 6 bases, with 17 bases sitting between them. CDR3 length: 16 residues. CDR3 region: CASSYLAGRTSGELFF. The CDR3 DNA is TGTGCCAGCAGTTATCTCGCGGGGAGGACTTCCGGGGAGCTGTTTTTT.

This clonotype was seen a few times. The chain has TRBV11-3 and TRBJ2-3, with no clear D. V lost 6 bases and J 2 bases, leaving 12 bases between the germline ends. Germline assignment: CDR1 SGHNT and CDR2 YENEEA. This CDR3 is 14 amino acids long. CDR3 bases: TGTGCCAGCAGGGGGTGGGAAGACACAGATACGCAGTATTTT. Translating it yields CASRGWEDTDTQYF.